The clone carrying this T cell receptor beta chain has more than one count but fewer than ten. What it recognizes is unknown. This specimen belongs to a study of CD8+CD57+ T cells in acquired aplastic anemia. About the study: DNA per sorted CD4+ or CD8+ sample ranged about 0.17 to 30 ug, averaging 3.2 ug.

TCR beta VDJ and CDR3 were profiled, and genomic DNA was the template. Via MiXCR, TCRdb re-called the reads, giving one row per CDR3 protein. This sample has 150,000 to 200,000 distinct CDR3 sequences; over 60% occur once, and the top ten carry under 60%. The CDR3 is 17 residues long. V was shortened by 2 bases and J by 3 bases, with 20 bases between the two germline ends. The germline CDR1 and CDR2 sequences are SNHLY and FYNNEI. Findings and limits, study-wide: Found in both controls and patients were around 30 CD8+ CDR3 sequences. Between the patient and control groups, CD8+ Simpson's diversity did not differ significantly.

This chain connects TRBV2 to TRBJ2-7; a weak D match, TRBD1 (6 bases). This clonotype originated in a human donor with severe aplastic anemia or a healthy control (not recorded which). Material: sorted CD4+, CD8+, or CD8+CD57+ T cells (not recorded which) from PBMCs. The CDR3 DNA is TGTGCCAGCAGTGAAATGGGGTGGGCAGGGGATGACTACGAGCAGTACTTC. Translating it yields CASSEMGWAGDDYEQYF. Supplemented by reference TRBV2 and TRBJ2-7, the full variable domain reads EPEVTQTPSHQVTQMGQEVILRCVPISNHLYFYWYRQILGQKVEFLVSFYNNEISEKSEIFDDQFSVERPDGSNFTLKIRSTKLEDSAMYFCASSEMGWAGDDYEQYFGPGTRLTVT.